This T cell receptor beta chain was captured in a study of cytomegalovirus exposure and HLA in healthy donors. Turning to this clone: Its antigen is unidentified.

The PCR used 60 Vbeta and 13 Jbeta primers. Using immunoSEQ multiplex PCR, the repertoire was profiled, and TCRdb retains in-frame clones only, with some absent. The sample has about 95,000 clones; 82% are singletons. Study-wide results and limits: The likely explanation for a cluster of highly shared sequence variants was sequencing artifact. Fewer N-insertions than the roughly 670-donor mean were reportedly shown by an Asian-associated ancestry cluster in a later analysis. Researchers had no immune exposure information except CMV serostatus available. Most TCR beta V segments were productive about 87% or about 30% of the time in an earlier analysis.

Germline loops: CDR1 SGHNT, CDR2 YYREEE (reference sequence). With V trimmed by 3 bases and J by 7 bases, 3 bases remained unmatched. The CDR3 extends over 12 amino acids. This receptor was identified in a man aged 25-45 years in good health and CMV-seropositive. This sequence joins TRBV5-4 and TRBJ1-1; 7 nucleotides line up with TRBD1. Sequenced: PBMCs. The CDR3 protein is CASSWGQLEAFF. The CDR3 DNA is TGTGCCAGCAGCTGGGGACAGCTTGAAGCTTTCTTT.